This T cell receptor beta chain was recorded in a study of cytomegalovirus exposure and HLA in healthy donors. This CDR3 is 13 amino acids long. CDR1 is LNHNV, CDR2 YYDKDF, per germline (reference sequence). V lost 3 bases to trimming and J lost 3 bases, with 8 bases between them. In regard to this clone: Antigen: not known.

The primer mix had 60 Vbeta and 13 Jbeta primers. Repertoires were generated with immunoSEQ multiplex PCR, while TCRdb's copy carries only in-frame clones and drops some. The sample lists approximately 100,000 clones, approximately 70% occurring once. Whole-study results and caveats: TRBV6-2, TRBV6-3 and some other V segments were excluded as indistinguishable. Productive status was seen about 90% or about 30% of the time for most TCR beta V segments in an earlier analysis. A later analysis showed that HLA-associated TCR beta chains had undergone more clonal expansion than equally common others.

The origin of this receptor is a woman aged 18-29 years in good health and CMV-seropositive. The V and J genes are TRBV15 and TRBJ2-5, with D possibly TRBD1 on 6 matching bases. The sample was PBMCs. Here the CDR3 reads CATSSQGKETQYF. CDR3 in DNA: TGTGCCACCAGCAGTCAGGGGAAAGAGACCCAGTACTTC.